Described below is a single TCR beta chain sequence and its context. This sample stems from a study of blood T cell repertoires in COVID-19. On the study more broadly: Recovered status in Cohort 3 required two negative PCRs, clearance, or symptom resolution.

Enrollees, about 18 to 90 years old, lived in 24 US areas. Categorization into cohorts depended on clinical history that participants reported. In the authors' workflow: Scientists estimated how many nucleated cells there were by amplifying reference gene primers. TCRdb keeps only in-frame clones here, not all; method: immunoSEQ multiplex PCR. V and J calls and clone size are given by that table; D and trimming were obtained from the DNA. The repertoire holds 250,000 to 300,000 clones, with 70% to 90% as singletons. The sequence came from a woman aged 55-69 years in a cohort exposed to, infected with or recovered from COVID-19 (not recorded which). Source material: PBMCs or T cells enriched from blood (not recorded which).

The CDR3 DNA reads TGTGCCAGCGGACGGGACATCTACTCCTACGAGCAGTACTTC. Protein: CASGRDIYSYEQYF. V usage is TRBV2 and J usage is TRBJ2-7, with a possible D match to TRBD1 (6 bases). The CDR3 sequence is 14 residues long. Germline V gene data show CDR1 as SNHLY and CDR2 as FYNNEI. The germline V and J ends were trimmed by 8 bases and 0 bases, with 14 bases remaining between them. The full variable domain, its missing parts supplied by reference TRBV2 and TRBJ2-7, is EPEVTQTPSHQVTQMGQEVILRCVPISNHLYFYWYRQILGQKVEFLVSFYNNEISEKSEIFDDQFSVERPDGSNFTLKIRSTKLEDSAMYFCASGRDIYSYEQYFGPGTRLTVT.